This TCR beta chain was captured in a study of STAT3 mutations in large granular lymphocyte leukemia (dated by TCRdb to between 2018 and 2021). Regarding the study in general: Roughly half of the T-LGLL patients who were sequenced longitudinally carried canonical activating STAT3 mutations. Over half of the T-LGLL patients were given one or more immunosuppressive therapy regimens, and approximately 37% of the treated patients had a hematologic response. Serial deep sequencing of TCRbeta CDR3 and STAT3 was performed in patients with T-cell large granular lymphocyte leukemia to reconstruct clonal hierarchy and dynamics. Eighteen representative T-LGLL cases were selected from an initial cohort of approximately 200 LGL patients for longitudinal TCRbeta and STAT3 sequencing. As controls, the study also included longitudinal sequencing of a couple of patients with natural killer LGL leukemia. For each patient, sequencing was performed at an average of roughly 4 time points, with a range of 2 to 8 samplings.

DNA was extracted from blood mononuclear cells, with the same DNA used for both TCR and STAT3 sequencing. Points on this clone: The specificity of this receptor is unknown. No quality values exist for individual bases; no much larger clone is one base distant.

TCRbeta libraries were sequenced on an Illumina MiSeq, averaging roughly 40,000 productive templates per sample. Using multiplex PCR amplification, the immunoSEQ assay generated the TCRbeta CDR3 libraries. The authors' pipeline ran thus. Repertoire diversity was calculated as previously defined, and values close to 0 indicated extremely monoclonal samples. Not all clones reach the TCRdb copy of this immuneACCESS table, which keeps in-frame sequences only. Checked studies attribute under half of the gap to unresolved V genes and leave the rest unexplained. The D gene and trimming were derived from the DNA, and the V and J assignments and clone size from that table. The sample data list several thousand clones, and less than 90% of these were observed just once. The top ten constitute 70% to 90% of the sample. Paper-wide results and their limitations: Several patients had a dominant TCR clone burden greater than the STAT3 mutant burden, which suggests that the STAT3 mutation arose secondarily within a clone that had already expanded. Every T-LGLL patient showed at least one immunodominant TCRbeta clonotype, and about half showed multiple immunodominant subclonotypes. TCR clonotype switching after therapy was seen in about 35% of the 18 patients, with all newly emerging clones being STAT3 wild type. Persisting codominant clonotypes in some patients meant a small but highly pathogenic clone may have been missed. The linking of therapy response to changes in TCR clonal burden was complicated by variable intervals between samplings and differing treatment regimens. Because no samples were available when a clone first appeared, clonal expansion was inferred from samplings taken at other points.

From its cysteine to its phenylalanine, the CDR3 spans 15 amino acids. Just the 45-base CDR3 DNA is kept, in frame starting at base 1. V is trimmed back by 0 bases and J by 6 bases, and the junction contains 5 bases that no gene match accounts for. The germline V gene gives CDR1 as MNHEY and CDR2 as SVGAGI. This clonotype was sampled from an elderly man with T-cell large granular lymphocyte leukemia. Some clones in this sample may be carry-over from other donors' samples. The age is the age at diagnosis. The V and J segments used are TRBV6-5 and TRBJ2-7, and 10 junctional nucleotides match TRBD1. The sequenced sample was peripheral blood mononuclear cells. The DNA sequence is TGTGCCAGCAGTTACTCGTGGACAGGGGGTTTCGAGCAGTACTTC. The translation is CASSYSWTGGFEQYF.